Listed below are T cell receptor beta chains from one sample, sequenced in a study of blood T cell repertoires in COVID-19. The data were produced by immunoSEQ multiplex PCR, yet TCRdb's version contains in-frame clones alone and is incomplete. Here the sample spans approximately 97,000 clones, 75% to 90% being singletons. Sequencing was performed on peripheral blood. These receptors all come from a woman between 45 and 65 years old with COVID-19, enrolled during active disease. CDR3s include the opening cysteine and the closing phenylalanine or tryptophan. The D gene is left open where the match is weak. A row's size may be missing; if present it is once, few, many or a size class.

abundance: .; v_gene: TRBV5-1; d_gene: TRBD1; j_gene: TRBJ1-6; CDR3aa: CASSAGQGNSPLHF; CDR3nt: TGCGCCAGCAGCGCAGGACAGGGCAATTCACCCCTCCACTTT
abundance: .; v_gene: TRBV7-2; d_gene: .; j_gene: TRBJ2-1; CDR3aa: CASSLEPEGSIYNEQFF; CDR3nt: TGTGCCAGCAGCTTAGAACCGGAGGGCTCCATCTACAATGAGCAGTTCTTC
abundance: .; v_gene: TRBV14; d_gene: TRBD1; j_gene: TRBJ1-1; CDR3aa: CASSWDRATEAFF; CDR3nt: TGTGCCAGCAGCTGGGACAGGGCCACTGAAGCTTTCTTT
abundance: .; v_gene: TRBV30; d_gene: .; j_gene: TRBJ2-6; CDR3aa: CAWSVLLPSGANVLTF; CDR3nt: TGTGCCTGGAGTGTACTCCTGCCATCTGGGGCCAACGTCCTGACTTTC
abundance: .; v_gene: TRBV18; d_gene: .; j_gene: TRBJ1-1; CDR3aa: CASSPLEQGGTEAFF; CDR3nt: TGTGCCAGCTCACCATTAGAACAGGGCGGGACTGAAGCTTTCTTT
abundance: .; v_gene: TRBV12-5; d_gene: TRBD2; j_gene: TRBJ2-1; CDR3aa: CASGPPLSGGFYNEQFF; CDR3nt: TGTGCTAGTGGTCCGCCCCTAAGCGGGGGTTTCTACAATGAGCAGTTCTTC
abundance: .; v_gene: TRBV27; d_gene: TRBD2; j_gene: TRBJ2-3; CDR3aa: CASSPQRGTDTQYF; CDR3nt: TGTGCCAGCAGTCCTCAGCGGGGGACAGATACGCAGTATTTT
abundance: .; v_gene: TRBV7-9; d_gene: .; j_gene: TRBJ1-5; CDR3aa: CASSLSGGSSNQPQHF; CDR3nt: TGTGCCAGCAGCTTAAGCGGGGGATCTAGCAATCAGCCCCAGCATTTT
abundance: .; v_gene: TRBV19; d_gene: .; j_gene: TRBJ1-5; CDR3aa: CASSSGFQPQHF; CDR3nt: .
abundance: .; v_gene: TRBV7-2; d_gene: TRBD2; j_gene: TRBJ2-5; CDR3aa: CASSTNSGGRETQYF; CDR3nt: TGTGCCAGCAGCACCAATAGCGGGGGGCGGGAGACCCAGTACTTC
abundance: few; v_gene: TRBV5-6; d_gene: TRBD1; j_gene: TRBJ1-2; CDR3aa: CASSLRDRLYGYTF; CDR3nt: TGTGCCAGCAGCTTGCGGGACAGGCTGTATGGCTACACCTTC
abundance: .; v_gene: TRBV5-4; d_gene: TRBD2; j_gene: TRBJ2-3; CDR3aa: CASSPGLAPSTDTQYF; CDR3nt: TGTGCCAGCAGTCCCGGACTAGCTCCTAGCACAGATACGCAGTATTTT
abundance: few; v_gene: TRBV12-5; d_gene: .; j_gene: TRBJ1-2; CDR3aa: CASGLRTAPYGYTF; CDR3nt: TGTGCTAGTGGTTTAAGGACAGCCCCCTATGGCTACACCTTC
abundance: .; v_gene: TRBV28; d_gene: TRBD1; j_gene: TRBJ1-4; CDR3aa: CASSWDRSNEKLFF; CDR3nt: TGTGCCAGCAGTTGGGACAGAAGTAATGAAAAACTGTTTTTT
abundance: .; v_gene: TRBV19; d_gene: .; j_gene: TRBJ1-5; CDR3aa: CASSGGAGNQPQHF; CDR3nt: TGTGCCAGTAGTGGCGGGGCAGGCAATCAGCCCCAGCATTTT
abundance: .; v_gene: TRBV9; d_gene: .; j_gene: TRBJ2-7; CDR3aa: CASSVAGDRHPSGEQYF; CDR3nt: TGTGCCAGCAGCGTAGCTGGAGACAGGCACCCTTCTGGGGAGCAGTACTTC
abundance: .; v_gene: TRBV30; d_gene: .; j_gene: TRBJ2-7; CDR3aa: CAWIPGQSYEQYF; CDR3nt: TGTGCCTGGATACCGGGACAATCCTACGAGCAGTACTTC
abundance: .; v_gene: TRBV4-1; d_gene: .; j_gene: TRBJ1-6; CDR3aa: CASSQDGPHLHF; CDR3nt: TGCGCCAGCAGCCAAGATGGGCCCCACCTCCACTTT
abundance: .; v_gene: TRBV7-9; d_gene: .; j_gene: TRBJ1-6; CDR3aa: CASSPRGGPNSPLHF; CDR3nt: TGTGCCAGCAGCCCTCGGGGGGGGCCGAATTCACCCCTCCACTTT
abundance: .; v_gene: TRBV5-6; d_gene: .; j_gene: TRBJ2-7; CDR3aa: CASSFRGGEQYF; CDR3nt: TGTGCCAGCAGCTTCCGGGGAGGAGAGCAGTACTTC
abundance: .; v_gene: TRBV4-3; d_gene: .; j_gene: TRBJ1-4; CDR3aa: CASSQGTANEKLFF; CDR3nt: TGCGCCAGCAGCCAAGGGACAGCTAATGAAAAACTGTTTTTT
abundance: once; v_gene: TRBV19; d_gene: .; j_gene: TRBJ2-2; CDR3aa: CASSIGGGYTGELFF; CDR3nt: TGTGCCAGTAGTATTGGTGGGGGGTACACCGGGGAGCTGTTTTTT
abundance: .; v_gene: TRBV19; d_gene: .; j_gene: TRBJ1-5; CDR3aa: CASNPMGQTNQPQHF; CDR3nt: TGTGCCAGTAATCCCATGGGGCAAACCAATCAGCCCCAGCATTTT
abundance: .; v_gene: TRBV11-3; d_gene: .; j_gene: TRBJ2-7; CDR3aa: CASSLFNRRDLYEQYF; CDR3nt: TGTGCCAGCAGCTTATTCAATAGGAGGGACCTCTACGAGCAGTACTTC
abundance: .; v_gene: TRBV18; d_gene: .; j_gene: TRBJ2-3; CDR3aa: CASSPRGDTQYF; CDR3nt: TGTGCCAGCTCACCAAGGGGGGATACGCAGTATTTT
abundance: .; v_gene: TRBV13; d_gene: TRBD1; j_gene: TRBJ1-2; CDR3aa: CASSLTGFGYTF; CDR3nt: TGTGCCAGCAGCTTGACAGGGTTCGGCTACACCTTC
abundance: .; v_gene: TRBV28; d_gene: TRBD1; j_gene: TRBJ1-6; CDR3aa: CASSLPGQGRPLHF; CDR3nt: TGTGCCAGCAGTCTACCGGGACAGGGAAGGCCCCTCCACTTT
abundance: .; v_gene: TRBV18; d_gene: .; j_gene: TRBJ1-1; CDR3aa: CASSPRGQSEAFF; CDR3nt: TGTGCCAGCTCACCACGAGGGCAATCTGAAGCTTTCTTT
abundance: .; v_gene: TRBV6-5; d_gene: TRBD2; j_gene: TRBJ2-1; CDR3aa: CASRPRLAGLNEQFF; CDR3nt: TGTGCCAGCAGACCACGACTAGCGGGGTTAAATGAGCAGTTCTTC
abundance: .; v_gene: TRBV5-4; d_gene: TRBD1; j_gene: TRBJ1-1; CDR3aa: CASSLFDRVNTEAFF; CDR3nt: TGTGCCAGCAGCTTGTTTGACAGGGTGAACACTGAAGCTTTCTTT
abundance: .; v_gene: TRBV19; d_gene: .; j_gene: TRBJ2-3; CDR3aa: CASSMRAGAASDTQYF; CDR3nt: TGTGCCAGTAGTATGCGGGCAGGGGCCGCATCAGATACGCAGTATTTT
abundance: .; v_gene: TRBV5-1; d_gene: .; j_gene: TRBJ1-3; CDR3aa: CASSSQGGTGNTIYF; CDR3nt: TGCGCCAGCAGCTCGCAAGGGGGTACTGGAAACACCATATATTTT
abundance: once; v_gene: TRBV27; d_gene: .; j_gene: TRBJ1-2; CDR3aa: CASRPLGTPDTYGYTF; CDR3nt: TGTGCCAGCAGGCCCTTGGGGACTCCCGATACTTATGGCTACACCTTC
abundance: .; v_gene: TRBV27; d_gene: TRBD1; j_gene: TRBJ1-1; CDR3aa: CASSFLRGQGDTEAFF; CDR3nt: TGTGCCAGCAGTTTCCTTAGGGGACAGGGGGACACTGAAGCTTTCTTT
abundance: .; v_gene: TRBV5-5; d_gene: .; j_gene: TRBJ1-4; CDR3aa: CASSLTVPNEKLFF; CDR3nt: TGTGCCAGCAGCCTGACAGTACCGAATGAAAAACTGTTTTTT
abundance: .; v_gene: TRBV6-2/TRBV6-3; d_gene: TRBD2; j_gene: TRBJ2-5; CDR3aa: CASSVSGETQYF; CDR3nt: TGTGCCAGCAGTGTTAGCGGGGAGACCCAGTACTTC
abundance: .; v_gene: TRBV3-1/TRBV3-2; d_gene: .; j_gene: TRBJ2-3; CDR3aa: CASSQVSGVTDTQYF; CDR3nt: TGTGCCAGCAGCCAAGTGTCCGGGGTCACAGATACGCAGTATTTT
abundance: .; v_gene: TRBV4-1; d_gene: TRBD2; j_gene: TRBJ2-2; CDR3aa: CASSQALFGRDTGELFF; CDR3nt: TGCGCCAGCAGCCAAGCTCTTTTCGGGAGGGACACCGGGGAGCTGTTTTTT
abundance: .; v_gene: TRBV3-1/TRBV3-2; d_gene: .; j_gene: TRBJ1-2; CDR3aa: CASSLGGQGYGYTF; CDR3nt: TGTGCCAGCAGCCTTGGAGGGCAGGGTTATGGCTACACCTTC
abundance: .; v_gene: TRBV5-6; d_gene: TRBD1; j_gene: TRBJ2-7; CDR3aa: CASPGGQSSYEQYF; CDR3nt: TGTGCCAGCCCTGGGGGACAGTCCTCCTACGAGCAGTACTTC
abundance: .; v_gene: TRBV11-2; d_gene: .; j_gene: TRBJ2-7; CDR3aa: CASGGFLYHEQYF; CDR3nt: TGTGCCAGCGGGGGCTTCTTGTATCACGAGCAGTACTTC
abundance: .; v_gene: TRBV6-5; d_gene: TRBD1; j_gene: TRBJ2-7; CDR3aa: CASRPGTGNSYEQYF; CDR3nt: TGTGCCAGCAGGCCTGGGACAGGGAATTCCTACGAGCAGTACTTC
abundance: .; v_gene: TRBV27; d_gene: .; j_gene: TRBJ2-5; CDR3aa: CASSFPGREETQYF; CDR3nt: TGTGCCAGCAGTTTCCCCGGCAGGGAAGAGACCCAGTACTTC
abundance: .; v_gene: TRBV3-1/TRBV3-2; d_gene: TRBD2; j_gene: TRBJ2-2; CDR3aa: CASSEPGLAHTGELFF; CDR3nt: TGTGCCAGCAGCGAACCGGGACTAGCTCACACCGGGGAGCTGTTTTTT
abundance: .; v_gene: TRBV5-1; d_gene: TRBD2; j_gene: TRBJ2-2; CDR3aa: CASGPSGGLNTGELFF; CDR3nt: TGCGCCAGCGGACCTAGCGGGGGGCTCAACACCGGGGAGCTGTTTTTT
abundance: .; v_gene: TRBV6-5; d_gene: TRBD2; j_gene: TRBJ2-2; CDR3aa: CASSYSSGANTGELFF; CDR3nt: TGTGCCAGCAGTTACTCGAGCGGGGCGAACACCGGGGAGCTGTTTTTT
abundance: few; v_gene: TRBV27; d_gene: TRBD2; j_gene: TRBJ2-2; CDR3aa: CASSPQRAGGLPAGELFF; CDR3nt: TGTGCCAGCAGTCCCCAGAGAGCGGGGGGGCTTCCGGCCGGGGAGCTGTTTTTT
abundance: once; v_gene: TRBV19; d_gene: TRBD2; j_gene: TRBJ2-3; CDR3aa: CASSLTSGGTTDTQYF; CDR3nt: TGTGCCAGTAGTCTAACTAGCGGGGGCACTACAGATACGCAGTATTTT
abundance: .; v_gene: TRBV10-3; d_gene: TRBD1; j_gene: TRBJ1-2; CDR3aa: CAISDFGQGSFYGYTF; CDR3nt: TGTGCCATCAGTGATTTCGGACAGGGGTCGTTCTATGGCTACACCTTC
abundance: .; v_gene: TRBV27; d_gene: TRBD2; j_gene: TRBJ2-3; CDR3aa: CASSLLRGGGADTQYF; CDR3nt: TGTGCCAGCAGTTTATTGCGGGGGGGCGGGGCAGATACGCAGTATTTT
abundance: .; v_gene: TRBV2; d_gene: TRBD2; j_gene: TRBJ2-1; CDR3aa: CASHPGLAGGNEQFF; CDR3nt: TGTGCCAGCCACCCCGGACTAGCGGGGGGTAATGAGCAGTTCTTC
abundance: .; v_gene: TRBV30; d_gene: .; j_gene: TRBJ1-3; CDR3aa: CAWSVTEGNTIYF; CDR3nt: TGTGCCTGGAGTGTTACAGAAGGAAACACCATATATTTT
abundance: .; v_gene: TRBV5-4; d_gene: TRBD1; j_gene: TRBJ1-6; CDR3aa: CASSRDRVNSPLHF; CDR3nt: TGTGCCAGCAGCCGGGACAGGGTTAATTCACCCCTCCACTTT
abundance: .; v_gene: TRBV3-1/TRBV3-2; d_gene: .; j_gene: TRBJ2-7; CDR3aa: CASSNTEYEQYF; CDR3nt: TGTGCCAGCAGCAACACAGAATACGAGCAGTACTTC
abundance: .; v_gene: TRBV19; d_gene: .; j_gene: TRBJ1-2; CDR3aa: CASSIVRDYGYTF; CDR3nt: TGTGCCAGTAGTATTGTGCGGGACTATGGCTACACCTTC
abundance: .; v_gene: TRBV29-1; d_gene: TRBD2; j_gene: TRBJ2-7; CDR3aa: CSGAGGVASYEQYF; CDR3nt: TGCAGCGGGGCGGGAGGGGTGGCCTCCTACGAGCAGTACTTC
abundance: once; v_gene: TRBV6-1; d_gene: .; j_gene: TRBJ2-3; CDR3aa: CASSEEAQGLVTQYF; CDR3nt: TGTGCCAGCAGTGAAGAAGCACAGGGTCTCGTTACGCAGTATTTT
abundance: .; v_gene: TRBV11-3; d_gene: TRBD1; j_gene: TRBJ1-2; CDR3aa: CASSRTGSEGGYTF; CDR3nt: TGTGCCAGCAGCCGGACAGGGTCGGAAGGAGGCTACACCTTC